This T cell receptor beta chain was found in a study of blood T cells in healthy people across ages. Findings and limits, study-wide: Unknown donor CMV status possibly confounded expanded clonotype changes.

V gave up 2 bases and J gave up 0 bases, with 10 bases separating them. The CDR3 covers 15 residues. The germline V gene has CDR1 ENHRY and CDR2 SYGVKD. With a J-beta primer mix and a sample-barcoded 5' primer, a second PCR ran roughly 6 to 12 cycles. The template-switch adaptor, which had 12 random nucleotides, put a tag on each cDNA molecule. TCRdb redid the calling of the 5' RACE reads with MiXCR, one entry per CDR3 protein. The table shows approximately 880,000 distinct CDR3 sequences, with under 50% occurring only once. Every donor provided ten milliliters of peripheral blood. As to this clonotype: Its antigen is not known.

The clonotype originates from a man younger than 40 in good health. What was sequenced was blood. V usage is TRBV10-3 and J usage is TRBJ2-5, with D perhaps TRBD1 (5 bases). The CDR3 sequence is CAISEDDSDQETQYF. The CDR3 region has the DNA TGTGCCATCAGTGAGGACGACAGCGACCAAGAGACCCAGTACTTC.